This is a list of T cell receptor beta chains from one sample in a study of molecular identifiers for immune sequencing clone quantification. TCRdb recomputed calls from the PCR reads with MiXCR, one row per CDR3 protein. The sample holds more than 250,000 distinct CDR3 sequences; around 21% are singletons and the top ten take 0.81%. The sequenced sample was naive CD8+ T cells from blood, with Jurkat cell RNA spiked in. Receptor source: a human donor in good health. Some libraries in this study had Jurkat cell RNA spiked in. CDR3s include the opening cysteine and the closing phenylalanine or tryptophan. D genes are given only for firm matches. The size of a clone is reported for some rows only, either as once, few or many, or as a class for expanded clones.

clone size: few; J gene: TRBJ2-7; V gene: TRBV25-1; D gene: NA; CDR3 DNA: TGTGCCAGCAGTGTGGACGGGCTTGCGAAGCAGTACTTC; CDR3 protein: CASSVDGLAKQYF
clone size: few; J gene: TRBJ2-3; V gene: TRBV20-1; D gene: NA; CDR3 DNA: TGCAGTGCTAGAGATTTGGCCCCCCGCACAGATACGCAGTATTTT; CDR3 protein: CSARDLAPRTDTQYF
clone size: few; J gene: TRBJ2-3; V gene: TRBV27; D gene: NA; CDR3 DNA: TGTGCCAGCAGTTTAGGAGTCCAGCGCACAGATACGCAGTATTTT; CDR3 protein: CASSLGVQRTDTQYF
clone size: few; J gene: TRBJ1-1; V gene: TRBV4-1; D gene: NA; CDR3 DNA: TGCGCCAGCAGCCAAGTTCCCCAGGTGGAGGCGGAAGCTTTCTTT; CDR3 protein: CASSQVPQVEAEAFF
clone size: NA; J gene: TRBJ1-2; V gene: TRBV5-6; D gene: NA; CDR3 DNA: TGTGCCAGCAGCTCCCCGGGCGACTATGGCTACACCTTC; CDR3 protein: CASSSPGDYGYTF
clone size: few; J gene: TRBJ2-3; V gene: TRBV27; D gene: TRBD2; CDR3 DNA: TGTGCTAGTGGGACTAGCGGGATCCCTAGCACAGATACGCAGTATTTT; CDR3 protein: CASGTSGIPSTDTQYF
clone size: few; J gene: TRBJ1-5; V gene: TRBV30; D gene: NA; CDR3 DNA: TGTGCCTGGAGTGTGGGGCAGGGAGGCCAGCCCCAGCATTTT; CDR3 protein: CAWSVGQGGQPQHF
clone size: few; J gene: TRBJ2-5; V gene: TRBV3-1; D gene: NA; CDR3 DNA: TGTGCCAGCAGCCAGGGAGGGGCGGGGGCCCAAGAGACCCAGTACTTC; CDR3 protein: CASSQGGAGAQETQYF
clone size: many; J gene: TRBJ1-5; V gene: TRBV25-1; D gene: NA; CDR3 DNA: TGTGCCAGCCTCAGGACAAGATATAGCAATCAGCCCCAGCATTTT; CDR3 protein: CASLRTRYSNQPQHF
clone size: many; J gene: TRBJ2-5; V gene: TRBV15; D gene: NA; CDR3 DNA: TGTGCCACCAGCAGGGGACTTGAGAAGACCCAGTACTTC; CDR3 protein: CATSRGLEKTQYF
clone size: NA; J gene: TRBJ2-7; V gene: TRBV6-1; D gene: NA; CDR3 DNA: TGTGCCAGCAGTGAAAGAGTTAGTCTTAGCTCCTACGAGCAGTACTTC; CDR3 protein: CASSERVSLSSYEQYF
clone size: many; J gene: TRBJ2-1; V gene: TRBV9; D gene: NA; CDR3 DNA: TGTGCCAGCAGCGCCGAAAATGAGCAGTTCTTC; CDR3 protein: CASSAENEQFF
clone size: NA; J gene: TRBJ2-7; V gene: TRBV14; D gene: TRBD1; CDR3 DNA: TGTGCCAGCAGTGATTGGGACAGCTCCTACGAGCAGTACTTC; CDR3 protein: CASSDWDSSYEQYF
clone size: many; J gene: TRBJ1-1; V gene: TRBV14; D gene: NA; CDR3 DNA: TGTGCCAGCAGCCCCAGGGGTATGGGCACTGAAGCTTTCTTT; CDR3 protein: CASSPRGMGTEAFF
clone size: few; J gene: TRBJ2-1; V gene: TRBV12-3/TRBV12-4; D gene: NA; CDR3 DNA: TGTGCCAGCAGCTCTCCGAACAGATCCTACAATGAGCAGTTCTTC; CDR3 protein: CASSSPNRSYNEQFF
clone size: many; J gene: TRBJ1-3; V gene: TRBV4-3; D gene: NA; CDR3 DNA: TGCGCCAGCAGCCCCTCCCGCGGAAACACCATATATTTT; CDR3 protein: CASSPSRGNTIYF
clone size: few; J gene: TRBJ2-1; V gene: TRBV7-8; D gene: NA; CDR3 DNA: TGTGCCAGCAGCTTAGTAGGCCTACCAACCGGCAATGAGCAGTTCTTC; CDR3 protein: CASSLVGLPTGNEQFF
clone size: many; J gene: TRBJ1-5; V gene: TRBV2; D gene: NA; CDR3 DNA: TGTGCCAGCAGGTGGGGGGGCGGCCAGCCCCAGCATTTT; CDR3 protein: CASRWGGGQPQHF
clone size: many; J gene: TRBJ1-1; V gene: TRBV19; D gene: TRBD1; CDR3 DNA: TGTGCCAGTAGTACACCGGGACAGGAACGCACTGAAGCTTTCTTT; CDR3 protein: CASSTPGQERTEAFF
clone size: many; J gene: TRBJ2-1; V gene: TRBV7-9; D gene: TRBD2; CDR3 DNA: TGTGCCAGCAGCGCGACTGCGGGACTAGCGGGACTTGGACAGTTCTTC; CDR3 protein: CASSATAGLAGLGQFF
clone size: NA; J gene: TRBJ1-1; V gene: TRBV4-2; D gene: NA; CDR3 DNA: TGTGCCAGCAGCCGGGGAGGGGAGAACACTGAAGCTTTCTTT; CDR3 protein: CASSRGGENTEAFF
clone size: many; J gene: TRBJ2-5; V gene: TRBV4-3; D gene: NA; CDR3 DNA: TGCGCCAGCAGCCAACGCCTAGGGGGGGGCCCTGACCAAGAGACCCAGTACTTC; CDR3 protein: CASSQRLGGGPDQETQYF
clone size: once; J gene: TRBJ2-7; V gene: TRBV13; D gene: NA; CDR3 DNA: TGTGCCAGCGGCTCCCAGGGAGGTTCCCGTCACGAGCAGTACTTC; CDR3 protein: CASGSQGGSRHEQYF
clone size: NA; J gene: TRBJ2-3; V gene: TRBV13; D gene: NA; CDR3 DNA: TGTGCCAGCTTGCGGGCCGTAGACAGCACAGATACGCAGTATTTT; CDR3 protein: CASLRAVDSTDTQYF
clone size: NA; J gene: TRBJ2-7; V gene: TRBV4-3; D gene: NA; CDR3 DNA: TGCGCCAGCAGCCACCGGAGACAGCTCGGCGGGTACGAGCAGTACTTC; CDR3 protein: CASSHRRQLGGYEQYF
clone size: few; J gene: TRBJ2-7; V gene: TRBV9; D gene: NA; CDR3 DNA: TGTGCCAGCAGCGTAGGTCAGGAACCCTACGAGCAGTACTTC; CDR3 protein: CASSVGQEPYEQYF
clone size: few; J gene: TRBJ2-5; V gene: TRBV10-2; D gene: NA; CDR3 DNA: TGCGTCAGCAGTGAGTGGTCCGAGGCGAGGCTATCCGTGTACCAAGAGACCCAGTACTTC; CDR3 protein: CVSSEWSEARLSVYQETQYF
clone size: many; J gene: TRBJ1-4; V gene: TRBV2; D gene: TRBD1; CDR3 DNA: TGTGCCAGCAGACCGGTCCCGGGACAGGGATTTAATGAAAAACTGTTTTTT; CDR3 protein: CASRPVPGQGFNEKLFF
clone size: few; J gene: TRBJ1-4; V gene: TRBV2; D gene: NA; CDR3 DNA: TGTGCCAGCAGTGCGGTCACAACTAATGAAAAACTGTTTTTT; CDR3 protein: CASSAVTTNEKLFF
clone size: NA; J gene: TRBJ2-2; V gene: TRBV7-9; D gene: NA; CDR3 DNA: TGTGCCAGCAGTTCAGAGGGTGTCGAACCAGCCGGGGAGCTGTTTTTT; CDR3 protein: CASSSEGVEPAGELFF
clone size: many; J gene: TRBJ2-7; V gene: TRBV10-3; D gene: NA; CDR3 DNA: TGTGCCATCAGTGAGTCGATAGTTGAAGGGGCCGAGCAGTACTTC; CDR3 protein: CAISESIVEGAEQYF
clone size: many; J gene: TRBJ2-1; V gene: TRBV25-1; D gene: NA; CDR3 DNA: TGTGCCAGCAGTCTCACGAGCAATGAGCAGTTCTTC; CDR3 protein: CASSLTSNEQFF
clone size: many; J gene: TRBJ2-3; V gene: TRBV12-5; D gene: NA; CDR3 DNA: TGTGCTAGTGGTTTATCTTACGGGGGCACAGATACGCAGTATTTT; CDR3 protein: CASGLSYGGTDTQYF
clone size: many; J gene: TRBJ1-2; V gene: TRBV12-3/TRBV12-4; D gene: NA; CDR3 DNA: TGTGCCAGCAGTTTAGGCATAGGGGCCTATGGCTACACCTTC; CDR3 protein: CASSLGIGAYGYTF
clone size: many; J gene: TRBJ2-3; V gene: TRBV9; D gene: NA; CDR3 DNA: TGTGCCAGCAGCGTTGGAGGGAGCGATACAGATACGCAGTATTTT; CDR3 protein: CASSVGGSDTDTQYF
clone size: NA; J gene: TRBJ2-1; V gene: TRBV20-1; D gene: TRBD2; CDR3 DNA: TGCAGTGCCTCCTCAGGACTAGCGGGAGTAGGGGAGCAGTTCTTC; CDR3 protein: CSASSGLAGVGEQFF
clone size: many; J gene: TRBJ2-3; V gene: TRBV9; D gene: NA; CDR3 DNA: TGTGCCAGCAGCGTAGGTGGGGGGACTAGCACAGATACGCAGTATTTT; CDR3 protein: CASSVGGGTSTDTQYF
clone size: many; J gene: TRBJ2-2; V gene: TRBV25-1; D gene: NA; CDR3 DNA: TGTGCCAGCAGCGGGGGGCCAAATCCAGCCGGGGAGCTGTTTTTT; CDR3 protein: CASSGGPNPAGELFF
clone size: NA; J gene: TRBJ2-1; V gene: TRBV10-1; D gene: TRBD1; CDR3 DNA: TGCGCCAGCAGTCCGGACAGGGGATACAATGAGCAGTTCTTC; CDR3 protein: CASSPDRGYNEQFF
clone size: many; J gene: TRBJ2-4; V gene: TRBV4-1; D gene: TRBD1; CDR3 DNA: TGCGCCAGCAGCCCGGGACAGTCCATTCAGTACTTC; CDR3 protein: CASSPGQSIQYF
clone size: many; J gene: TRBJ2-7; V gene: TRBV28; D gene: NA; CDR3 DNA: TGTGCCACCGCCATCTTCAGCTCCTACGAGCAGTACTTC; CDR3 protein: CATAIFSSYEQYF
clone size: many; J gene: TRBJ2-1; V gene: TRBV2; D gene: TRBD2; CDR3 DNA: TGTGCCAGCAGTGCCGGGACTAGCGGGAGGGCCCTGAATGAGCAGTTCTTC; CDR3 protein: CASSAGTSGRALNEQFF
clone size: many; J gene: TRBJ2-7; V gene: TRBV28; D gene: TRBD2; CDR3 DNA: TGTGCCAGCAGTCCCAAACTAGCGGGCCCCTCCTACGAGCAGTACTTC; CDR3 protein: CASSPKLAGPSYEQYF
clone size: few; J gene: TRBJ2-3; V gene: TRBV7-9; D gene: NA; CDR3 DNA: TGTGCCAGCGGCCTCGGACCGACACACTATACGCAGTATTTT; CDR3 protein: CASGLGPTHYTQYF
clone size: many; J gene: TRBJ2-1; V gene: TRBV6-5; D gene: NA; CDR3 DNA: TGTGCCAGCAGCCACCGGTCGGCGGGTGAGCAGTTCTTC; CDR3 protein: CASSHRSAGEQFF